These T cell receptor beta chains were read from a single sample in a study of T-cell reconstitution after alpha-beta-depleted transplantation in children. TCRdb processed the PCR reads anew with MiXCR; each CDR3 protein has one entry. The data show 60,000 to 80,000 distinct CDR3 sequences, 6% to 8% seen once. The material was PBMCs from the stem cell graft donor, obtained from the stem cell graft. All receptors derive from a human donor who donated a stem cell graft to a child with acute lymphoblastic leukemia. The CDR3 runs from the conserved cysteine through the conserved F or W. The D gene is left open where the match is weak. Expanded clones get a size class; other rows say once, few or many, or leave the size out.

>TRBV7-2|TRBD2|TRBJ2-3|many
CASAKGGLNTDTQYF
TGTGCCAGCGCGAAGGGAGGGTTGAACACAGATACGCAGTATTTT
>TRBV12-3/TRBV12-4|-|TRBJ1-1|many
CASSFSLRDTEAFF
TGTGCCAGCAGTTTCAGCCTAAGGGACACTGAAGCTTTCTTT
>TRBV12-3/TRBV12-4|TRBD1|TRBJ1-1|-
CASSSRAGTGDTEAFF
TGTGCCAGCAGTTCTAGGGCCGGGACAGGGGACACTGAAGCTTTCTTT
>TRBV20-1|-|TRBJ1-1|many
CSAEMERNTEAFF
TGCAGTGCTGAAATGGAGAGGAACACTGAAGCTTTCTTT
>TRBV5-1|-|TRBJ2-3|many
CASSLGQMEDTQYF
TGCGCCAGCAGCTTGGGGCAAATGGAGGATACGCAGTATTTT
>TRBV27|-|TRBJ2-7|many
CASSPGGASPYEQYF
TGTGCCAGCAGTCCTGGGGGGGCGTCCCCCTACGAGCAGTACTTC
>TRBV28|-|TRBJ2-5|many
CASRALGQDLRETQYF
TGTGCCAGCAGAGCCCTGGGACAAGACCTAAGGGAGACCCAGTACTTC
>TRBV5-1|TRBD2|TRBJ2-1|many
CASSPRLAQLSYNEQFF
TGCGCCAGCAGCCCAAGACTAGCGCAGCTCTCCTACAATGAGCAGTTCTTC
>TRBV11-2|-|TRBJ1-4|many
CASSITTRDAEKLFF
TGTGCCAGCAGCATAACCACCCGGGACGCAGAAAAACTGTTTTTT
>TRBV6-5|TRBD2|TRBJ2-1|medium-sized
CASSFSSGEAYNEQFF
TGTGCCAGCAGTTTTTCAAGCGGGGAGGCGTACAATGAGCAGTTCTTC
>TRBV4-3|-|TRBJ1-5|many
CASSQDRNSNQPQHF
TGCGCCAGCAGCCAAGACAGAAATAGCAATCAGCCCCAGCATTTT
>TRBV21-1|-|TRBJ2-7|-
CASTHGDRPTFNEQYF
TGTGCCAGCACCCACGGTGACAGGCCCACCTTTAACGAGCAGTACTTC
>TRBV28|TRBD2|TRBJ2-6|many
CASSLYGGGGANVLTF
TGTGCCAGCAGTTTATATGGGGGGGGTGGGGCCAACGTCCTGACTTTC
>TRBV20-1|TRBD2|TRBJ2-1|-
CSARLSGSGTVNNEQFF
TGCAGTGCTAGACTCTCGGGGAGCGGGACGGTCAACAATGAGCAGTTCTTC
>TRBV29-1|-|TRBJ1-2|many
CSVGGTWDGYTF
TGCAGCGTTGGCGGGACTTGGGATGGCTACACCTTC
>TRBV2|-|TRBJ2-4|many
CASSVSEDRLAKNIQYF
TGTGCCAGCAGTGTGAGTGAGGACAGACTAGCCAAAAACATTCAGTACTTC
>TRBV5-5|-|TRBJ2-3|many
CASSFTGWESADTQYF
TGTGCCAGCAGCTTTACAGGGTGGGAGTCGGCAGATACGCAGTATTTT
>TRBV5-1|TRBD2|TRBJ2-1|many
CASSKPSGGPGNEQFF
TGCGCCAGCAGCAAACCCAGCGGGGGACCCGGCAATGAGCAGTTCTTC
>TRBV27|-|TRBJ1-2|many
CASAWREGYGYTF
TGTGCCAGCGCTTGGAGGGAGGGTTATGGCTACACCTTC
>TRBV28|-|TRBJ2-7|-
CASSFQGGSYEQYF
TGTGCCAGCAGTTTTCAGGGGGGGTCCTACGAGCAGTACTTC
>TRBV7-2|-|TRBJ2-5|-
CASSSDRGGKETQYF
TGTGCCAGCAGCTCCGACAGGGGAGGGAAGGAGACCCAGTACTTC
>TRBV9|TRBD2|TRBJ2-7|many
CASSTRGGEINEQYF
TGTGCCAGCAGCACCCGGGGGGGCGAAATCAACGAGCAGTACTTC
>TRBV5-1|TRBD2|TRBJ2-1|many
CASSFNTLAGELNEQFF
TGCGCCAGCAGCTTCAATACACTAGCGGGAGAGCTCAATGAGCAGTTCTTC
>TRBV7-8|TRBD1|TRBJ2-7|many
CASSSKDRGYEQYF
TGTGCCAGCAGCTCGAAGGACAGGGGTTACGAGCAGTACTTC
>TRBV5-1|-|TRBJ2-3|many
CASSLAGRSGTDTQYF
TGCGCCAGCAGCTTGGCTGGTCGTAGCGGCACAGATACGCAGTATTTT
>TRBV7-3|TRBD2|TRBJ2-3|few
CASQREGSDTQYF
TGTGCCAGCCAGCGGGAGGGGTCAGATACGCAGTATTTT
>TRBV18|-|TRBJ2-3|few
CASSPRQGDTQYF
TGTGCCAGCTCACCAAGGCAGGGTGATACGCAGTATTTT
>TRBV29-1|-|TRBJ2-7|few
CSVEDTRRAHEQYF
TGCAGCGTTGAAGATACCAGGAGAGCCCACGAGCAGTACTTC
>TRBV7-2|TRBD2|TRBJ2-1|many
CASSLGTSGYNEQFF
TGTGCCAGCAGCCTCGGGACTAGCGGTTACAATGAGCAGTTCTTC
>TRBV27|-|TRBJ2-1|-
CASSLSQQGNEQFF
TGTGCCAGCAGTTTAAGCCAACAGGGCAATGAGCAGTTCTTC
>TRBV28|TRBD1|TRBJ1-1|many
CASSFLIPHTTGGTEAFF
TGTGCCAGCAGTTTCCTGATTCCCCACACCACAGGGGGCACTGAAGCTTTCTTT
>TRBV4-1|-|TRBJ2-1|many
CASSQEGFLEQFF
TGCGCCAGCAGCCAAGAAGGATTTCTTGAGCAGTTCTTC
>TRBV13|TRBD2|TRBJ2-5|many
CASSQGAGGLGRTQYF
TGTGCCAGCAGCCAAGGCGCGGGGGGGCTAGGTCGGACCCAGTACTTC
>TRBV4-3|-|TRBJ2-6|many
CASSQGGTSSGANVLTF
TGCGCCAGCAGCCAAGGAGGTACGAGCTCTGGGGCCAACGTCCTGACTTTC
>TRBV5-1|-|TRBJ2-7|few
CASSFLPASTGTAYEQYF
TGCGCCAGCAGCTTCCTCCCAGCTTCGACAGGAACGGCCTACGAGCAGTACTTC
>TRBV25-1|TRBD2|TRBJ2-7|many
CASSLGEGRYEQYF
TGTGCCAGCAGCCTCGGGGAGGGCCGCTACGAGCAGTACTTC
>TRBV19|-|TRBJ1-3|-
CATNSGGVYSGNTIYF
TGTGCCACCAACTCTGGTGGGGTTTACTCTGGAAACACCATATATTTT
>TRBV18|-|TRBJ1-1|few
CASSPPLDTEAFF
TGTGCCAGCTCACCACCCCTGGACACTGAAGCTTTCTTT
>TRBV4-3|TRBD1|TRBJ2-3|many
CASRFVGQGAGDTQYF
TGCGCCAGCCGATTCGTGGGACAGGGGGCAGGGGATACGCAGTATTTT
>TRBV20-1|-|TRBJ2-1|many
CSATRAGYNEQFF
TGCAGTGCTACCCGGGCGGGGTACAATGAGCAGTTCTTC
>TRBV7-9|-|TRBJ2-7|many
CASSPALAGSSYEQYF
TGTGCCAGCAGCCCCGCCCTGGCTGGAAGCTCCTACGAGCAGTACTTC
>TRBV7-9|-|TRBJ2-3|few
CASSFTGTSTDTQYF
TGTGCCAGCAGCTTCACGGGGACTAGCACAGATACGCAGTATTTT
>TRBV28|-|TRBJ2-7|many
CASSSPGPYEQYF
TGTGCCAGCAGTTCCCCCGGGCCTTACGAGCAGTACTTC
>TRBV2|-|TRBJ2-1|many
CASSDRLKSGNEQFF
TGTGCCAGCAGTGATCGTCTTAAGAGTGGCAATGAGCAGTTCTTC
>TRBV24-1|TRBD1|TRBJ2-7|few
CATSGGGVGVYEQYF
TGTGCCACCAGTGGAGGGGGCGTGGGGGTTTACGAGCAGTACTTC
>TRBV5-6|TRBD1|TRBJ2-1|many
CASSLGGTGVGEQFF
TGTGCCAGCAGCTTGGGGGGGACAGGGGTCGGTGAGCAGTTCTTC
>TRBV10-2|TRBD2|TRBJ2-7|many
CASSDTVRSGTGEQYF
TGCGCCAGCAGTGATACGGTTCGTAGCGGGACGGGGGAGCAGTACTTC
>TRBV7-8|-|TRBJ2-4|many
CASSLAPRDGSKNIQYF
TGTGCCAGCAGCTTAGCGCCCCGGGACGGATCCAAAAACATTCAGTACTTC